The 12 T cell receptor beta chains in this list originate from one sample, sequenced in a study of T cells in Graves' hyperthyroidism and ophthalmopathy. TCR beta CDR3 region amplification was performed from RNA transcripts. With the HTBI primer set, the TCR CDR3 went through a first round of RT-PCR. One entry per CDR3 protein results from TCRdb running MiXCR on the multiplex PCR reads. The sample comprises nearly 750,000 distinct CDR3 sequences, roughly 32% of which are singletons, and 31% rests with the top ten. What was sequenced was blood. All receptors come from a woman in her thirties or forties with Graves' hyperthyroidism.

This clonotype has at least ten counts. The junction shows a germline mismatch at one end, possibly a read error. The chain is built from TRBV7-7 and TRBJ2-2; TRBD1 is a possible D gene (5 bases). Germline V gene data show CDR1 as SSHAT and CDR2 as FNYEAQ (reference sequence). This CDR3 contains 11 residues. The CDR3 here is CASRASGELFF. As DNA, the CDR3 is TGTGCTAGCAGGGCGAGCGGGGAGCTGTTTTTT.

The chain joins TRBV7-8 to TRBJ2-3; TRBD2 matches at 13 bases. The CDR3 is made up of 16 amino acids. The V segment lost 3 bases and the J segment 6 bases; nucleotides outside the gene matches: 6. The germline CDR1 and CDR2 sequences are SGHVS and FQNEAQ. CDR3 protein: CASSFRTSGSVDTQYF. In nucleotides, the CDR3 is TGTGCCAGCAGCTTCCGGACTAGCGGGAGTGTTGATACGCAGTATTTT.

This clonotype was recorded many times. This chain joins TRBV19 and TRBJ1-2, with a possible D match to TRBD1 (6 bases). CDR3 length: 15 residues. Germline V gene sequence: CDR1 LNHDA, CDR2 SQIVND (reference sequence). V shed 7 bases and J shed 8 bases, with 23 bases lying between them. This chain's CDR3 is CASTPSPTGSGGYTF. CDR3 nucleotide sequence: TGTGCCAGTACCCCATCCCCTACAGGGTCCGGAGGCTACACCTTC.

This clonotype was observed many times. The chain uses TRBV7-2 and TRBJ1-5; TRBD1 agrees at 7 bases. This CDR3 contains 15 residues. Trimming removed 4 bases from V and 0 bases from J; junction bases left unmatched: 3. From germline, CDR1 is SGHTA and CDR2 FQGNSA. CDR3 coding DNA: TGTGCCAGCAGCTCAGGGGGGAATAGCAATCAGCCCCAGCATTTT. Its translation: CASSSGGNSNQPQHF.

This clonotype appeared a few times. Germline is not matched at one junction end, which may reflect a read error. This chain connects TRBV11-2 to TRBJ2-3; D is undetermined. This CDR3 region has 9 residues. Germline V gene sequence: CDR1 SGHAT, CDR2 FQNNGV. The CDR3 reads CASTDTQYF. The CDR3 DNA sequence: TGTGCCAGCACCGATACGCAGTATTTT.

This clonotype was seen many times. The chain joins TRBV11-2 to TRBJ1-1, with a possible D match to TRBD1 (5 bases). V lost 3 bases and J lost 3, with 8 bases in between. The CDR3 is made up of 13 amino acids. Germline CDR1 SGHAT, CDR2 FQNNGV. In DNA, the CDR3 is TGTGCCAGCAGCTTTCCGGGGGACACTGAAGCTTTCTTT. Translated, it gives CASSFPGDTEAFF.

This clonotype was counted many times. CDR3 region: CASSSTGKDQPQHF. CDR3 nucleotides: TGTGCCAGCAGTTCTACAGGGAAGGATCAGCCCCAGCATTTT. The chain carries TRBV6-5 and TRBJ1-5, with D perhaps matching TRBD1 (6 bases). The germline V and J ends were trimmed by 4 bases and 5 bases, with 12 bases remaining between them. The CDR3 is 14 residues long. Germline V gene lookup returns CDR1 MNHEY and CDR2 SVGAGI.

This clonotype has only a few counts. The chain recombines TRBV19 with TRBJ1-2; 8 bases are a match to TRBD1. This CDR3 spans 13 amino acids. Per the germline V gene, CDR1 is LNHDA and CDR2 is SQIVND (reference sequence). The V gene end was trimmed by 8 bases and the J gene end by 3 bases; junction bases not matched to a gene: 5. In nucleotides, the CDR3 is TGTGCCAGTCAGGCAGGGGGCGACTATGGCTACACCTTC. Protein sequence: CASQAGGDYGYTF.

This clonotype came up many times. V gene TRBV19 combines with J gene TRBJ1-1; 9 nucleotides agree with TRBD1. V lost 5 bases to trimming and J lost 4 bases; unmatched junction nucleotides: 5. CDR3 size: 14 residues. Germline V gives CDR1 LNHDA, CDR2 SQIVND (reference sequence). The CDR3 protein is CASSQEQGATEAFF. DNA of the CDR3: TGTGCCAGTAGTCAAGAACAGGGGGCCACTGAAGCTTTCTTT.

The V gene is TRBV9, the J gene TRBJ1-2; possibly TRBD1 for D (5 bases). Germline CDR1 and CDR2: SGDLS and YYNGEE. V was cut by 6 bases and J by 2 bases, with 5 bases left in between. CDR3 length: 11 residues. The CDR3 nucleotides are TGTGCCAGCAACAGGAACTATGGCTACACCTTC. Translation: CASNRNYGYTF.

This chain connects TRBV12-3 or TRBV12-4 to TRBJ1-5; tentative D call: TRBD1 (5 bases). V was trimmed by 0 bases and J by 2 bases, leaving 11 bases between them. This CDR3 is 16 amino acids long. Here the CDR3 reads CASSLAGGRGNQPQHF. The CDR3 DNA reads TGTGCCAGCAGTTTAGCCGGGGGAAGGGGCAATCAGCCCCAGCATTTT.

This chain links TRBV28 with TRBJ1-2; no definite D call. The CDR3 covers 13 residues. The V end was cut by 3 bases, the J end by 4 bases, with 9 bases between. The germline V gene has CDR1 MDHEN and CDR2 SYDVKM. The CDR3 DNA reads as TGTGCCAGCAGTTTCCCTAAGGCCTATGGCTACACCTTC. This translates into CASSFPKAYGYTF.